The rows below give T cell receptor beta chains drawn from one sample of a study of glioma-infiltrating T cells. TCRdb used MiXCR to reprocess the multiplex PCR reads, holding one entry per CDR3 protein. In the table there are around 140,000 distinct CDR3 sequences, roughly two fifths of which are singletons. The source material was glioma tissue, nonneoplastic brain tissue, or PBMCs (not recorded which). The source of these receptors is a human donor with low-grade glioma or glioblastoma, undergoing nonglioma brain surgery, or in good health (not recorded which). The CDR3 runs from the conserved cysteine through the conserved F or W. Each record gives: clone size, V gene, D gene, J gene, CDR3 protein, CDR3 DNA. A D gene is named only where the DNA matches it firmly. Clone size is not always given. Where it is, it says once, few, many or a class for expanded clones.

size: NA; V: TRBV10-3; D: NA; J: TRBJ2-1; CDR3: CAISEGGKSYNEQFF; DNA: TGTGCCATCAGTGAAGGTGGGAAGTCCTACAATGAGCAGTTCTTC
size: few; V: TRBV12-3/TRBV12-4; D: TRBD2; J: TRBJ2-1; CDR3: CASSQGLADEQFF; DNA: TGTGCCAGCAGCCAGGGACTAGCAGACGAGCAGTTCTTC
size: many; V: TRBV7-9; D: NA; J: TRBJ2-1; CDR3: CASSITGIEFF; DNA: TGTGCCAGCAGCATCACAGGGATAGAGTTCTTC
size: once; V: TRBV27; D: NA; J: TRBJ1-1; CDR3: CASNFTGQRTEASF; DNA: TGTGCCAGCAATTTCACAGGACAGCGGACTGAAGCTTCCTTT
size: NA; V: TRBV9; D: NA; J: TRBJ2-5; CDR3: CASSVGGWYGETQYF; DNA: TGTGCCAGCAGCGTAGGGGGCTGGTATGGGGAGACCCAGTACTTC
size: few; V: TRBV7-2; D: TRBD2; J: TRBJ2-2; CDR3: CASSNTGGWNTGELFF; DNA: TGTGCCAGCAGTAACACGGGAGGATGGAACACCGGGGAGCTGTTTTTT
size: NA; V: TRBV2; D: TRBD2; J: TRBJ2-3; CDR3: CASSDFSGSTDTQYF; DNA: TGTGCCAGCAGCGATTTTAGCGGGAGCACAGATACGCAGTATTTT
size: NA; V: TRBV6-1; D: TRBD1; J: TRBJ1-1; CDR3: CASSPQGQGAAEAFF; DNA: TGTGCCAGCAGCCCTCAGGGACAGGGGGCGGCTGAAGCTTTCTTT
size: once; V: TRBV3-1; D: NA; J: TRBJ1-5; CDR3: CASSQRGSNQPQHF; DNA: TGTGCCAGCAGCCAGAGAGGGAGCAATCAGCCCCAGCATTTT
size: hyperexpanded; V: TRBV27; D: TRBD2; J: TRBJ2-1; CDR3: CASSLREVDNEQFF; DNA: TGTGCCAGCAGTTTACGGGAGGTGGACAATGAGCAGTTCTTC
size: NA; V: TRBV7-9; D: TRBD2; J: TRBJ2-7; CDR3: CASSLRTSGTGEQYF; DNA: TGTGCCAGCAGCTTAAGGACTAGCGGGACGGGCGAGCAGTACTTC
size: few; V: TRBV11-2; D: NA; J: TRBJ1-1; CDR3: CASGEDYNTEAFF; DNA: TGTGCCAGCGGGGAGGACTACAACACTGAAGCTTTCTTT
size: NA; V: TRBV11-2; D: NA; J: TRBJ1-1; CDR3: CASSSSYGTFF; DNA: TGTGCCAGCAGCTCCTCCTATGGGACTTTCTTT
size: few; V: TRBV6-1; D: NA; J: TRBJ1-1; CDR3: CASRALEGAGEAFF; DNA: TGTGCCAGCAGGGCCCTGGAGGGCGCCGGGGAAGCTTTCTTT
size: few; V: TRBV25-1; D: NA; J: TRBJ2-3; CDR3: CASSFGYTDTQYF; DNA: TGTGCCAGCAGCTTTGGATACACAGATACGCAGTATTTT
size: NA; V: TRBV7-2; D: NA; J: TRBJ2-3; CDR3: CASSPGETDTQYF; DNA: TGTGCCAGCAGCCCCGGGGAAACAGATACGCAGTATTTT
size: NA; V: TRBV24-1; D: NA; J: TRBJ2-5; CDR3: CATSGQTSLGAQYF; DNA: TGTGCCACCAGTGGCCAGACCAGCCTGGGCGCCCAGTACTTC
size: NA; V: TRBV6-1; D: NA; J: TRBJ2-3; CDR3: CASAQGHFTDTQYF; DNA: TGTGCCAGCGCTCAGGGACACTTCACAGATACGCAGTATTTT
size: few; V: TRBV6-1; D: TRBD1; J: TRBJ1-2; CDR3: CASRTGTGGYTF; DNA: TGTGCCAGCAGGACTGGGACAGGAGGCTACACCTTC
size: few; V: TRBV27; D: TRBD1; J: TRBJ1-5; CDR3: CASSPTTGQGSWPQHF; DNA: TGTGCCAGCAGTCCTACAACGGGACAGGGATCATGGCCCCAGCATTTT
size: NA; V: TRBV28; D: TRBD1; J: TRBJ1-2; CDR3: CASSQDRTGNYGYTF; DNA: TGCGCCAGCAGCCAAGATAGGACAGGGAACTATGGCTACACCTTC
size: many; V: TRBV27; D: NA; J: TRBJ2-3; CDR3: CASKYFGTDTQYF; DNA: TGTGCCAGCAAGTATTTTGGCACAGATACGCAGTATTTT
size: few; V: TRBV9; D: NA; J: TRBJ2-3; CDR3: CASSVQQNTDTQYF; DNA: TGTGCCAGCAGCGTCCAGCAGAACACAGATACGCAGTATTTT
size: few; V: TRBV7-3; D: TRBD2; J: TRBJ2-5; CDR3: CASSKRGGAEETQYF; DNA: TGTGCCAGCAGCAAACGCGGGGGGGCGGAAGAGACCCAGTACTTC